Listed here are 9 T cell receptor beta chains from one sample, sequenced in a study of blood T cell repertoires in COVID-19. Some clones are missing from TCRdb's copy, which holds only in-frame ones; the method was immunoSEQ multiplex PCR. The profile shows fewer than 30,000 clones, roughly 80% of them singletons. The sequencing sample was made of peripheral blood. These receptors were collected from a human donor in a cohort sampled during active COVID-19.

This chain joins TRBV9 and TRBJ2-5; 12 positions agree with TRBD2. CDR1 and CDR2 from the germline V gene are SGDLS and YYNGEE. CDR3 length: 16 residues. Trimming cost V 3 bases and J 5 bases; bases outside gene matches: 8. CDR3 DNA sequence: TGTGCCAGCAGCGGCACTAGCGGGGGGCGGACGGAGACCCAGTACTTC. Translating gives CASSGTSGGRTETQYF.

This clone was counted only a few times. The chain recombines TRBV6-4 with TRBJ2-6; 9 nucleotides align to TRBD1. The CDR3 extends over 20 amino acids. In germline, CDR1 is MRHNA, CDR2 SNTAGT. The V and J ends lost 0 bases and 4 bases, in that order; junction bases with no gene match: 13. Here the CDR3 DNA reads TGTGCCAGCAGTGACTCTTGGGACAGGGTTCTTACGGGAGGGGCCAACGTCCTGACTTTC. This codes for CASSDSWDRVLTGGANVLTF.

This clone showed up just a few times. The V and J genes are TRBV10-3 and TRBJ2-2; TRBD2 agrees at 8 bases. The V gene's germline CDR1 is ENHRY and CDR2 SYGVKD. The V and J ends lost 0 bases and 3 bases, in that order; junction bases with no gene match: 0. The CDR3 has 15 amino acids. The CDR3 reads CAISESGLDTGELFF. The CDR3, as DNA: TGTGCCATCAGTGAGTCGGGACTAGACACCGGGGAGCTGTTTTTT.

The gene calls are TRBV18 and TRBJ1-5; 9 nucleotides agree with TRBD1. J was trimmed by 5 bases and V by 3 bases; bases with no gene match: 5. Germline-derived CDR1 and CDR2 are KGHSH and LQKENI. CDR3 size: 15 residues. The CDR3 spells CASSPSTGGDQPQHF. CDR3 nucleotide sequence: TGTGCCAGCTCACCGTCGACAGGGGGAGATCAGCCCCAGCATTTT.

The J gene is TRBJ2-3, the V gene TRBV5-1; 7 bases line up with TRBD2. Germline loops: CDR1 SGHRS, CDR2 YFSETQ. The CDR3 has 15 residues. With V trimmed by 4 bases and J by 3 bases, 8 bases remained unmatched. The CDR3 reads CASSPGRGSTDTQYF. CDR3 nucleotides: TGCGCCAGCAGCCCTGGGAGGGGTAGTACAGATACGCAGTATTTT.

Only one count was recorded for this clone. The rearrangement links TRBV7-2 to TRBJ1-1; no reliable D call. The CDR3 runs to 16 residues. Trimming removed 2 bases from V and 0 bases from J, with 13 bases in between. Germline values: CDR1 SGHTA, CDR2 FQGNSA. The CDR3 coding sequence is TGTGCCAGCAGCTTATCCGCCGGCAGGTTGAACACTGAAGCTTTCTTT. Protein sequence: CASSLSAGRLNTEAFF.

The J gene is TRBJ2-7, the V gene TRBV9; 10 bases align to TRBD1. The V segment lost 4 bases and the J segment 3 bases; nucleotides outside the gene matches: 7. This CDR3 is 15 amino acids long. Germline-derived CDR1 and CDR2 are SGDLS and YYNGEE. The DNA of the CDR3 is TGTGCCAGCAGCCCGGGGACAGGGGCCATCTACGAGCAGTACTTC. It translates to CASSPGTGAIYEQYF.

The rearrangement uses TRBV24-1 and TRBJ2-1; tentatively, D is TRBD1 (5 bases). With 6 bases removed from V and 6 bases from J, the gap between germline ends came to 17 bases. CDR1 KGHDR and CDR2 SFDVKD come from the germline V gene. This CDR3 contains 15 residues. The CDR3 bases are TGTGCCACCAGTCCCATCCATACTGGGGCCAATGAGCAGTTCTTC. Protein product: CATSPIHTGANEQFF.

The CDR3 bases are TGTGCCAGCAGTCTCCAGGGGGCGCGGGGTGAAAAACTGTTTTTT. Amino acids: CASSLQGARGEKLFF. The chain joins TRBV28 to TRBJ1-4; 8 nucleotides line up with TRBD1. This CDR3 region has 15 residues. V lost 5 bases, J lost 7 bases, and 9 bases stayed unmatched. The germline V gene has CDR1 MDHEN and CDR2 SYDVKM.